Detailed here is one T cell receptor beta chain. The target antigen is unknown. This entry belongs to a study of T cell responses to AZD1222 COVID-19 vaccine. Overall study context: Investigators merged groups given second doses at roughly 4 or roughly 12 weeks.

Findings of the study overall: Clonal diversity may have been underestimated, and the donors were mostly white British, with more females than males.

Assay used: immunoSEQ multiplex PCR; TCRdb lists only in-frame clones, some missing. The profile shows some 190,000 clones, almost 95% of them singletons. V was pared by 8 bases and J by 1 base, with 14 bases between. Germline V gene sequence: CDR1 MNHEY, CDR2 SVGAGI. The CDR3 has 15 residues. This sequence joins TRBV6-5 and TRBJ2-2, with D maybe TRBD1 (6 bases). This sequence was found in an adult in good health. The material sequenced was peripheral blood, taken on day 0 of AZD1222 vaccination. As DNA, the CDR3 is TGTGCCAGCGGATTTTGGACAGAGAACACCGGGGAGCTGTTTTTT. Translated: CASGFWTENTGELFF.